Detailed here is one T cell receptor beta chain. The antigen is not known. This specimen belongs to a study of OX40 agonist ivuxolimab in advanced cancers. On the study more broadly: Patients received ivuxolimab, an intravenous treatment, every 2 weeks at 0.01 to 10 mg/kg. Patients in dose escalation had liver, melanoma, kidney or head and neck cancers.

Germline CDR1 MGHRA, CDR2 YSYEKL. This CDR3 is built from 17 residues. V shed 4 bases and J 4 bases; nucleotides not matched to a gene: 6. Study-level results: In the 0.1-3.0 mg/kg groups, partial responders showed among the lowest expansion.

Libraries were prepared by immunoSEQ multiplex PCR; TCRdb keeps only in-frame clonotypes and omits some of them. The sample lists 20,000 to 25,000 clones, 65% to 85% occurring once. The V gene is TRBV4-1, the J gene TRBJ2-5; 16 bases match TRBD2. The sample here was CD4+ or CD8+ T cells sorted from blood, taken in a trial of the OX40 agonist ivuxolimab. The origin of this receptor is an adult with an advanced solid tumor such as melanoma, head and neck, liver or kidney cancer. The CDR3 region has the DNA TGCGCCAGCAGCCTGGGGACTAGCGGGGGGGCTCGAGAGACCCAGTACTTC. This gives the protein CASSLGTSGGARETQYF.